Following are 11 T cell receptor beta chains from one sample sequenced in a study of CD8 T cells in Susac syndrome. Reverse transcription used roughly 0.5 to 1 ug RNA and random hexamers. From the immunoSEQ multiplex PCR reads, TCRdb called clonotypes with MiXCR, one entry per CDR3 protein. The table shows about 400,000 distinct CDR3 sequences, with more than 80% occurring only once. Source material: CD8+ T cells from PBMCs. Source of these receptors: a human donor with multiple sclerosis.

The rearrangement joins TRBV6-5 to TRBJ2-3; 7 bases line up with TRBD2. This CDR3 has 18 amino acids. Per germline, CDR1 MNHEY and CDR2 SVGAGI. Trimming removed 0 bases from V and 2 bases from J; junction bases left unmatched: 11. As DNA, the CDR3 is TGTGCCAGCAGTTACTCTTTTTACACAGCGGGAACCACAGATACGCAGTATTTT. Translating gives CASSYSFYTAGTTDTQYF.

This sequence joins TRBV27 and TRBJ2-3, with 8 bases lining up with TRBD2. This CDR3 has 15 residues. Germline V gene lookup returns CDR1 MNHEY and CDR2 SMNVEV (reference sequence). Losses at the gene ends were 2 bases for V and 2 bases for J; bases not matched to a gene: 3. In DNA form, the CDR3 reads TGTGCCAGCAGTTTAACTAGCGGTTTCACAGATACGCAGTATTTT. It encodes CASSLTSGFTDTQYF.

The genes are TRBV27 and TRBJ1-5; tentatively, D is TRBD1 (5 bases). Germline CDR1 and CDR2: MNHEY and SMNVEV (reference sequence). The CDR3 is made up of 15 amino acids. V shed 8 bases and J shed 4 bases, with 18 bases lying between them. This CDR3 is CASGEGILGNQPQHF. The CDR3, as DNA: TGTGCCAGCGGGGAGGGGATCCTAGGGAATCAGCCCCAGCATTTT.

This sequence joins TRBV5-1 and TRBJ2-1, with D maybe TRBD2 (5 bases). CDR3 length: 16 amino acids. The germline V gene has CDR1 SGHRS and CDR2 YFSETQ. Trimming took 7 bases from V and 2 from J, leaving 19 bases between them. The DNA for the CDR3 is TGCGCCAGCCGCCTCCACGACGGAGGTCCCTACAATGAGCAGTTCTTC. As protein: CASRLHDGGPYNEQFF.

This chain links TRBV27 with TRBJ1-2; D is unclear. CDR1 MNHEY and CDR2 SMNVEV come from the germline V gene (reference sequence). V dropped 4 bases and J dropped 1 base, with 25 bases sitting between them. This CDR3 has 19 amino acids. CDR3 sequence reads: CASSSRPWDYLIYNYGYTF. CDR3 DNA: TGTGCCAGCAGTTCGAGGCCTTGGGATTACTTGATTTATAACTATGGCTACACCTTC.

The CDR3 loop is CASRGDRGLDYGYTF. The CDR3 coding sequence is TGTGCCAGCAGAGGGGACAGGGGGCTTGACTATGGCTACACCTTC. V and J are TRBV12-3 or TRBV12-4 and TRBJ1-2; 12 bases map to TRBD1. The CDR3 length is 15 residues. The V gene end was trimmed by 6 bases and the J gene end by 3 bases; junction bases not matched to a gene: 5.

This chain uses TRBV6-5 with TRBJ1-1, with a possible D match to TRBD1 (6 bases). Germline-derived CDR1 and CDR2 are MNHEY and SVGAGI. The CDR3 sequence is 17 residues long. Trimming removed 0 bases from V and 4 bases from J, with 18 bases in between. CDR3 protein: CASSYSRRGGTGTEAFF. The CDR3 bases are TGTGCCAGCAGTTACTCGAGGAGGGGGGGAACGGGCACTGAAGCTTTCTTT.

This CDR3 reads CASSYGGYETQYF. CDR3 coding DNA: TGTGCCAGCAGTTACGGGGGGTACGAGACCCAGTACTTC. V and J are TRBV6-5 and TRBJ2-5; TRBD2 is a possible D gene (6 bases). CDR1 and CDR2 (germline): MNHEY, SVGAGI. The CDR3 covers 13 residues. The V gene lost 2 bases and the J gene lost 5 bases, with 9 bases spanning the gap.

The chain combines TRBV2 with TRBJ1-1; D is uncertain. V was clipped by 8 bases and J by 0 bases, with 7 bases between them. Germline V gene sequence: CDR1 SNHLY, CDR2 FYNNEI. There are 12 residues in the CDR3. The CDR3 DNA sequence: TGTGCCAGCGCGGGAATGAACACTGAAGCTTTCTTT. It codes for CASAGMNTEAFF.

The rearrangement joins TRBV6-1 to TRBJ1-1, with D perhaps TRBD1 (5 bases). The CDR3 contains 17 residues. CDR1 is MNHNS and CDR2 is SASEGT in the germline V gene. V gave up 0 bases and J gave up 4 bases, with 18 bases separating them. CDR3 sequence (DNA): TGTGCCAGCAGTGAAGCAGGGGCTCGGTTTCTGGGCACTGAAGCTTTCTTT. Translation: CASSEAGARFLGTEAFF.

The V gene is TRBV20-1, the J gene TRBJ2-1; 7 nucleotides match TRBD1. Germline V gives CDR1 DFQATT, CDR2 SNEGSKA (reference sequence). There are 13 residues in the CDR3. Unmatched junction bases numbered 5, after V lost 6 bases and J lost 3 bases. CDR3 DNA: TGCAGTGCCATCGACAGGGACTACAATGAGCAGTTCTTC. The encoded protein is CSAIDRDYNEQFF.